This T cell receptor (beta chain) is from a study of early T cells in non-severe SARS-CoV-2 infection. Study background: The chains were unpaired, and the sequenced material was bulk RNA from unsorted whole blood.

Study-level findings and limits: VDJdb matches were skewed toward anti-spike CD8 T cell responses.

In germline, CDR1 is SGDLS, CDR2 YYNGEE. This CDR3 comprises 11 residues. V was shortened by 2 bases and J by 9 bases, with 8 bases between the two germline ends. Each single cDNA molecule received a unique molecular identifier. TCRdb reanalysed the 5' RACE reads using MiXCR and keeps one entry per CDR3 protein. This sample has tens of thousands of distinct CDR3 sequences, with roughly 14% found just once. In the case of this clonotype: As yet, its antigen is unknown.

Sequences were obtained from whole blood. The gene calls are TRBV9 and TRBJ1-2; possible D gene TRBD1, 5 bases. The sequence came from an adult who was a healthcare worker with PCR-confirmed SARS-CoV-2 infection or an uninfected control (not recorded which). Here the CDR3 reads CASSVGDRYTF. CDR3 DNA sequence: TGTGCCAGCAGCGTTGGGGACCGCTACACCTTC.